The rows below give T cell receptor beta chains drawn from one sample of a study of blood T cell repertoires in COVID-19. Libraries were prepared by immunoSEQ multiplex PCR; TCRdb keeps only in-frame clonotypes and omits some of them. This table holds over 200,000 clones, approximately 90% found once. Sequenced: peripheral blood. The source of these receptors is a middle-aged woman with acute or convalescent COVID-19. Both conserved end residues are part of each CDR3. D genes are given only for firm matches. Clone size is not always given. Where it is, it says once, few, many or a class for expanded clones.

V gene	D gene	clone size	J gene	CDR3 DNA	CDR3 protein
TRBV15	TRBD2	NA	TRBJ2-5	TGTGCCACCAGCAGAACCCTAGCGGGGGGCCTAGAGACCCAGTACTTC	CATSRTLAGGLETQYF
TRBV29-1	NA	NA	TRBJ2-3	TGCAGCGTTGAAAGTCTGCCTGGGCATACGCAGTATTTT	CSVESLPGHTQYF
TRBV4-1	NA	many	TRBJ1-1	TGCGCCAGCAGCCAAGAGAGCAGGCGCATGAACACTGAAGCTTTCTTT	CASSQESRRMNTEAFF
TRBV19	NA	NA	TRBJ1-1	TGTGCCAGTAGTATAAAGGGAGTAGGGACTGAAGCTTTCTTT	CASSIKGVGTEAFF
TRBV5-1	TRBD1	NA	TRBJ2-1	TGCGCCAGCAGCTTGGGACAGGGTCACAATGAGCAGTTCTTC	CASSLGQGHNEQFF
TRBV27	TRBD1	NA	TRBJ1-4	TGTGCCAGCACGCCGATCGGGACAGGGAATGAAAAACTGTTTTTT	CASTPIGTGNEKLFF
TRBV2	NA	NA	TRBJ1-2	TGTGCCAGCACGGGCTCGGGGAGCTCCTATGGCTACACCTTC	CASTGSGSSYGYTF
TRBV12-3/TRBV12-4	NA	once	TRBJ2-5	TGTGCCAGCTCAGATTCGGAGACCCAGTACTTC	CASSDSETQYF
TRBV19	NA	NA	TRBJ2-1	TGTGCCAGTAGTATGGATCCGTCCAGGATTGAGCAGTTCTTC	CASSMDPSRIEQFF
TRBV4-1	TRBD1	NA	TRBJ1-5	TGCGCCAGCAGCCAAGACCCGGGGACAGGGGCTGAGTTTCAGCCCCAGCATTTT	CASSQDPGTGAEFQPQHF
TRBV19	NA	NA	TRBJ1-5	TGTGCCAGTAGTATCTGGTCGGGGGAAGCAGGTCAGCCCCAGCATTTT	CASSIWSGEAGQPQHF
TRBV18	NA	NA	TRBJ1-5	TGTGCCAGCTCACCAAACAAGAATAGCAATCAGCCCCAGCATTTT	CASSPNKNSNQPQHF
TRBV10-3	NA	NA	TRBJ1-3	TGTGCCATCAGTGAGACCCGTCAATGGCTCTCTGGAAACACCATATATTTT	CAISETRQWLSGNTIYF
TRBV5-5	NA	NA	TRBJ2-3	TGTGCCAGCTCTCGGGGGTCAGGCACAGATACGCAGTATTTT	CASSRGSGTDTQYF
TRBV5-1	NA	NA	TRBJ1-3	TGCGCCAGCAGCTTGAAGGGGCGGGAAAACACCATATATTTT	CASSLKGRENTIYF
TRBV9	NA	once	TRBJ1-1	TGTGCCAGCAGCGTCCTTCGGGACATAGAAGCTTTCTTT	CASSVLRDIEAFF
TRBV19	NA	NA	TRBJ1-1	TGTGCCAGTAGTATCCCCGCTGAAGCTTTCTTT	CASSIPAEAFF
TRBV2	NA	NA	TRBJ2-1	TGTGCCAACCTGGTGCAGGCCGACAATGAGCAGTTCTTC	CANLVQADNEQFF
TRBV7-2	TRBD2	once	TRBJ2-1	TGTGCCAGCAGCTTAGCCTCCACTAGCGGGGGCCATGAGCAGTTCTTC	CASSLASTSGGHEQFF
TRBV3-1/TRBV3-2	NA	NA	TRBJ2-1	TGTGCCAGCAGCCAAGAGGTGCGTCTAGACGATTACAATGAGCAGTTCTTC	CASSQEVRLDDYNEQFF
TRBV4-1	NA	few	TRBJ1-5	TGCGCCAGCAGCCACCTACCTAGCAATCAGCCCCAGCATTTT	CASSHLPSNQPQHF
TRBV7-9	TRBD2	NA	TRBJ2-1	TGTGCCAGCAGCCCGACTAGCGGGGGTCGGGAGCAGTTCTTC	CASSPTSGGREQFF
TRBV30	TRBD2	NA	TRBJ2-3	TGTGCCCCCCGGACTAGCGGGGACCGAACGCAGTATTTT	CAPRTSGDRTQYF
TRBV10-2	TRBD2	NA	TRBJ2-3	TGCGCCAGCACACGGCGGGGGGCCGGTTTCACAGATACGCAGTATTTT	CASTRRGAGFTDTQYF
TRBV5-4	NA	NA	TRBJ1-1	TGTGCCAGCAGCTTAGGGGGAAGTGGGACTGAAGCTTTCTTT	CASSLGGSGTEAFF
TRBV25-1	TRBD1	NA	TRBJ1-6	TGTGCCAGCAGTATACAGGGGAGCTCCTATAATTCACCCCTCCACTTT	CASSIQGSSYNSPLHF
TRBV9	TRBD2	few	TRBJ2-2	TGTGCCAGCAGCGTAGCACTAGCGGTTAACACCGGGGAGCTGTTTTTT	CASSVALAVNTGELFF
TRBV5-1	NA	NA	TRBJ1-2	TGCGCCAGCAGCGATGACAGCTACCTAGGATATGGCTACACCTTC	CASSDDSYLGYGYTF
TRBV10-1	TRBD1	NA	TRBJ1-4	TGCGCCAGCAGCGACAGGGGGCCCGAAAAACTGTTTTTT	CASSDRGPEKLFF
TRBV5-5	TRBD1	NA	TRBJ2-2	TGTGCCAGCAGCACAGGGGCCGGGGAGCTGTTTTTT	CASSTGAGELFF
TRBV19	TRBD2	NA	TRBJ2-2	TGTGCCAGTAGTATACTAGCGGGGAACACCGGGGAGCTGTTTTTT	CASSILAGNTGELFF
TRBV24-1	TRBD1	NA	TRBJ1-2	TGTGCCACCAGTGATCCGGGACAGGGAATCGATGGCTACACCTTC	CATSDPGQGIDGYTF
TRBV29-1	NA	NA	TRBJ2-5	TGCAGCGTTGCCCCCCTCAAGAGGGTTGGGGAGACCCAGTACTTC	CSVAPLKRVGETQYF
TRBV10-2	NA	large	TRBJ1-6	TGCGCCAGCAGTGGGGAGGCGGTCAATTCACCCCTCCACTTT	CASSGEAVNSPLHF
TRBV9	NA	few	TRBJ1-3	TGTGCCAGCAGCGTAGTGGCAGATACCCGGGGCACCATATATTTT	CASSVVADTRGTIYF
TRBV25-1	TRBD1	NA	TRBJ2-1	TGTGCCAGCCTCCCGGGACAGGTTTACAATGAGCAGTTCTTC	CASLPGQVYNEQFF
TRBV6-1	NA	NA	TRBJ1-2	TGTGCCAGCAGTGAACCTGTCTCAGGGTCTGGCTATGGCTACACCTTC	CASSEPVSGSGYGYTF
TRBV14	NA	NA	TRBJ1-6	TGTGCCAGCAGCCAAGTAGGAGGAAATTCACCCCTCCACTTT	CASSQVGGNSPLHF
TRBV10-2	NA	NA	TRBJ1-4	TGCGCCACCAAGCGGACCACTCTTTTTGGTGAAAAACTGTTTTTT	CATKRTTLFGEKLFF
TRBV27	TRBD1	once	TRBJ1-6	TGTGCCAGCAGTCCCCACAGGGGGGAGAGCTCCTATAATTCACCCCTCCACTTT	CASSPHRGESSYNSPLHF
TRBV25-1	TRBD1	NA	TRBJ1-1	TGTGCCAGCAGTGAATATTTCCAGGGGGCTTTTCACACTGAAGCTTTCTTT	CASSEYFQGAFHTEAFF
TRBV27	NA	NA	TRBJ1-1	TGTGCCAGCAGTTTATCTTCCGGAGACACTGAAGCTTTCTTT	CASSLSSGDTEAFF
TRBV6-6	NA	NA	TRBJ1-1	TGTGCCAGCAGTGCCCGGTACGCCAGGGATAACACTGAAGCTTTCTTT	CASSARYARDNTEAFF
TRBV2	NA	NA	TRBJ1-1	TGTGCCAGCAGCGACAGGCTGAACACTGAAGCTTTCTTT	CASSDRLNTEAFF
TRBV27	NA	NA	TRBJ2-2	TGTGCCAGCAGTTTAATTTCAGGGAACACCGGGGAGCTGTTTTTT	CASSLISGNTGELFF
TRBV9	NA	NA	TRBJ1-2	TGTGCCAGCAGCCCGACCCCAGGGTGGGGCTACACCTTC	CASSPTPGWGYTF
TRBV11-2	TRBD1	NA	TRBJ2-5	TGTGCCAGCAGCCCTATACCCCGTACCCCACAGGGGGAAATGGGGACCCAGTACTTC	CASSPIPRTPQGEMGTQYF
TRBV3-1/TRBV3-2	TRBD1	NA	TRBJ1-1	TGTGCCAGCAGCCGCTCGACAGGGAGGAATACTGAAGCTTTCTTT	CASSRSTGRNTEAFF
TRBV10-3	TRBD1	NA	TRBJ1-2	TGTGCCATCAGTGATTACCGGGACAGGGGTCATGGCTACACCTTC	CAISDYRDRGHGYTF
TRBV18	TRBD1	NA	TRBJ1-3	TGTGCCAGCTCACCGGGACAGGGAACCTCTGGAAACACCATATATTTT	CASSPGQGTSGNTIYF
TRBV19	TRBD1	NA	TRBJ1-3	TGTGCCAGTAGTTCCCCACCACAGGGGTTTGGAAACACCATATATTTT	CASSSPPQGFGNTIYF
TRBV19	TRBD1	NA	TRBJ2-6	TGTGCCAGTAGTACTCACAGGGGTTTATCTGGGGCCAACGTCCTGACTTTC	CASSTHRGLSGANVLTF
TRBV7-4	TRBD1	NA	TRBJ1-5	TGTGCCAGCAGCCCGATAATCGGGCAGGGGGCCCATGACCGCAATCAGCCCCAGCATTTT	CASSPIIGQGAHDRNQPQHF
TRBV11-2	NA	NA	TRBJ1-6	TGTGCCAGCAGCTTAGATTCTTGGGGCCGTATCACATCCCTCCACTTT	CASSLDSWGRITSLHF
TRBV10-2	TRBD2	NA	TRBJ2-5	TGCGCCAGCAGTGAGAGGGCGGGGGGGCCCCAAGAGACCCAGTACTTC	CASSERAGGPQETQYF
TRBV13	TRBD2	NA	TRBJ2-2	TGTGCCAGCAGACAATATACGCGGGGGGAAACGAACACCGGGGAGCTGTTTTTT	CASRQYTRGETNTGELFF
TRBV9	NA	NA	TRBJ2-1	TGTGCCAGCAGCCTAGGGCGCGGGTACAAAGCTTTCTCCTACAATGAGCAGTTCTTC	CASSLGRGYKAFSYNEQFF
TRBV11-2	TRBD2	NA	TRBJ2-1	TGTGCCAGCAGCTTAGGGTTCACTAGCGGGGGGGCCGTCTACAATGAGCAGTTCTTC	CASSLGFTSGGAVYNEQFF
TRBV11-2	TRBD2	NA	TRBJ2-1	TGTGCCAGCAGCCCTGGGGCTAGCGGGGCCTACAATGAGCAGTTCTTC	CASSPGASGAYNEQFF